The clone carrying this T cell receptor (beta chain) was seen once. Antigen unknown. One junction end disagrees with the germline gene, perhaps due to a read error. This sample is drawn from a study of T cell responses to AZD1222 COVID-19 vaccine. Study conclusions and caveats: Spike-specific TCR breadth and depth both grew after two AZD1222 doses. White British donors predominated, females outnumbered males, and clonal diversity was possibly underestimated. The repertoires were collected only after the peak T cell response. Vaccine-related CD4 TCRs covered spike, predominating at 160-218 and 743-854.

CDR1 is MNHEY and CDR2 is SVGEGT in the germline V gene. This CDR3 is 12 amino acids long. Clones were read by immunoSEQ multiplex PCR, and TCRdb kept only the in-frame ones, dropping some. In the table there are around 170,000 clones, around nine tenths of which are singletons. The chain couples TRBV6-2 or TRBV6-3 to TRBJ1-1; the D gene is possibly TRBD1 (6 bases). This specimen consisted of peripheral blood, obtained on day 0 of AZD1222 vaccination. This sequence originates from an adult in good health. The CDR3 loop reads CASSYGGSWGIF. As DNA, the CDR3 is TGTGCCAGCAGTTACGGGGGCAGTTGGGGGATCTTT.